This TCR beta chain appears in the sequencing data of a study of blood T cell repertoires in COVID-19. Study summary: The study drew acute and convalescent COVID-19 samples from the United States, Italy and Spain. In each case, the material was cDNA or gDNA derived from T cells, B-cell-depleted T cells, or PBMCs.

The CDR3 consists of 14 residues. V lost 4 bases to trimming and J lost 3 bases, with 12 bases between them. Germline V gene sequence: CDR1 SGHKS, CDR2 YYEKEE (reference sequence). Authors' data handling: Cell counts per sample came from amplifying reference gene primers. The method was immunoSEQ multiplex PCR; TCRdb's version includes in-frame clones alone and lacks a portion of them. That table is the source of V, J and clone size, and D and trimming were worked out from the DNA. The data hold some 190,000 clones, with under 90% observed a single time. Material: peripheral blood. This rearrangement joins TRBV5-5 to TRBJ2-3; tentatively, D is TRBD1 (5 bases). This TCR derives from a man aged 55 to 70 with acute or convalescent COVID-19. Here the CDR3 reads CASSPDTTTDTQYF. CDR3 nucleotides: TGTGCCAGCAGCCCGGACACAACTACAGATACGCAGTATTTT.